Listed below are T cell receptor beta chains from one sample, sequenced in a study of graft-versus-host responses after intestinal transplantation. Their cognate antigens are unknown. The assay was immunoSEQ multiplex PCR, and TCRdb's table has in-frame clones only and misses some. The data contain approximately 86,000 clones, about nine tenths of them singletons. Sequenced material: unstimulated CD4+ T cells sorted from spleen or lymph node cells, taken before intestinal transplant. The receptor source for this set is a human donor who received an intestinal transplant. Both conserved end residues are part of each CDR3. D genes are given only for firm matches. Part of the rows lack a size; the others show once, few, many or a class for expanded clones.

>TRBJ2-4|NA|TRBV4-3|NA
CASSQDYPGNIQYF
TGCGCCAGCAGCCAAGATTACCCGGGGAACATTCAGTACTTC
>TRBJ2-3|NA|TRBV5-1|NA
CASSLDATQTDTQYF
TGCGCCAGCAGCTTGGATGCGACTCAGACAGATACGCAGTATTTT
>TRBJ2-2|TRBD1|TRBV6-6|NA
CASSYRTGSTGELFF
TGTGCCAGCAGTTACCGGACAGGGTCCACCGGGGAGCTGTTTTTT
>TRBJ1-2|NA|TRBV30|NA
CAWSTPGSNTF
TGTGCCTGGAGTACTCCGGGTTCAAACACCTTC
>TRBJ2-7|TRBD2|TRBV6-6|NA
CASSLAGANYEQYF
TGTGCCAGCAGCCTAGCGGGGGCCAACTACGAGCAGTACTTC
>TRBJ2-7|TRBD1|TRBV10-3|few
CAIGTANLFEQYF
TGTGCCATTGGGACAGCCAATCTCTTCGAGCAGTACTTC
>TRBJ2-5|TRBD2|TRBV11-2|NA
CASSLRLAGGETQYF
TGTGCCAGCAGCTTAAGACTAGCGGGGGGCGAGACCCAGTACTTC
>TRBJ2-2|TRBD2|TRBV7-8|NA
CASSLRLAGGPGELFF
TGTGCCAGCAGCCTCAGACTAGCGGGGGGGCCCGGGGAGCTGTTTTTT
>TRBJ2-7|NA|TRBV19|NA
CASSIIVRPPYEQYF
TGTGCCAGTAGTATAATTGTCAGGCCGCCCTACGAGCAGTACTTC
>TRBJ1-1|NA|TRBV5-1|NA
CASSLRAGEGNTEAFF
TGCGCCAGCAGCTTGAGAGCCGGAGAGGGGAACACTGAAGCTTTCTTT
>TRBJ2-1|TRBD1|TRBV14|NA
CASSQDQGVQGAENEQFF
TGTGCCAGCAGCCAAGACCAAGGGGTACAGGGGGCGGAGAATGAGCAGTTCTTC
>TRBJ2-7|TRBD1|TRBV6-6|NA
CASNSQPGQGSYEQYF
TGTGCCAGCAATTCACAACCGGGACAGGGGTCCTACGAGCAGTACTTC
>TRBJ2-7|TRBD2|TRBV18|NA
CASSRTSGGTYEQYF
TGTGCCAGCTCCCGTACTAGCGGGGGGACCTACGAGCAGTACTTC
>TRBJ1-5|NA|TRBV6-6|NA
CASSPRRASNQPQHF
TGTGCCAGCAGTCCGCGGAGGGCTAGCAATCAGCCCCAGCATTTT
>TRBJ1-5|NA|TRBV5-5|NA
CASSLLGDQPQHF
TGTGCCAGCAGCTTACTCGGGGATCAGCCCCAGCATTTT
>TRBJ1-6|NA|TRBV7-9|NA
CASTLRQGSYNSPLHF
TGTGCCAGCACCCTGCGTCAGGGTTCCTATAATTCACCCCTCCACTTT
>TRBJ1-1|NA|TRBV10-3|NA
CAIRKNRELTEAFF
TGTGCCATCAGAAAAAACAGGGAATTAACTGAAGCTTTCTTT
>TRBJ2-7|TRBD1|TRBV18|NA
CASSPLSGTGAYEQYF
TGTGCCAGCTCACCACTTTCCGGGACAGGGGCCTACGAGCAGTACTTC
>TRBJ2-3|NA|TRBV10-2|NA
CASSEGWRDPPTQYF
TGCGCCAGCAGTGAAGGGTGGAGGGACCCTCCTACGCAGTATTTT
>TRBJ1-2|NA|TRBV30|NA
CAWSGTANYGYTF
TGTGCCTGGAGTGGGACAGCTAACTATGGCTACACCTTC
>TRBJ2-4|TRBD1|TRBV30|NA
CACGRGTGKNIQYF
TGTGCCTGTGGCAGAGGGACAGGGAAAAACATTCAGTACTTC
>TRBJ2-7|NA|TRBV6-5|NA
CASSYLDTYEQYF
TGTGCCAGCAGTTACCTGGACACCTACGAGCAGTACTTC
>TRBJ2-7|TRBD1|TRBV6-6|NA
CASRDRGHEQYF
TGTGCCAGCAGGGACAGGGGGCACGAGCAGTACTTC
>TRBJ2-2|NA|TRBV6-5|once
CASGRNTGELFF
TGTGCCAGCGGGCGCAACACCGGGGAGCTGTTTTTT
>TRBJ2-2|NA|TRBV19|NA
CASSRAGARTGELFF
TGTGCCAGTAGTAGGGCAGGGGCGAGGACCGGGGAGCTGTTTTTT
>TRBJ2-2|NA|TRBV14|NA
CASSLNVPNSLWTPGELFF
TGTGCCAGCAGCTTAAACGTCCCTAACTCCCTATGGACTCCCGGGGAGCTGTTTTTT
>TRBJ1-2|NA|TRBV7-8|NA
CASSLAGAESYGYTF
TGTGCCAGCAGCTTAGCCGGCGCGGAGTCCTATGGCTACACCTTC
>TRBJ1-3|NA|TRBV4-3|NA
CASSQEGVSGNTIYF
TGCGCCAGCAGCCAAGAGGGAGTCTCTGGAAACACCATATATTTT
>TRBJ2-3|TRBD2|TRBV10-2|NA
CASSEGRGSTDTQYF
TGCGCCAGCAGTGAAGGGCGGGGGAGCACAGATACGCAGTATTTT
>TRBJ2-7|TRBD2|TRBV25-1|NA
CASRDTSGGKYEQYF
TGTGCCAGCAGGGACACTAGCGGGGGGAAGTACGAGCAGTACTTC
>TRBJ1-1|NA|TRBV5-1|NA
CASSPRTDSPMNTEAFF
TGCGCCAGCAGCCCCCGGACAGACTCGCCCATGAACACTGAAGCTTTCTTT
>TRBJ1-6|TRBD1|TRBV7-9|NA
CASSPDRGQSPLHF
TGTGCCAGCAGCCCCGACAGGGGGCAATCACCCCTCCACTTT
>TRBJ2-2|NA|TRBV9|NA
CASSVRARANTGELFF
TGTGCCAGCAGCGTAAGGGCCAGGGCGAACACCGGGGAGCTGTTTTTT
>TRBJ1-2|NA|TRBV29-1|NA
CSVVRGGTNYGYTF
TGCAGCGTTGTAAGGGGGGGCACTAACTATGGCTACACCTTC
>TRBJ2-5|NA|TRBV29-1|NA
CSVDSGGAGETQYF
TGCAGCGTTGATAGTGGGGGGGCCGGGGAGACCCAGTACTTC
>TRBJ2-7|NA|TRBV11-2|NA
CASSSTGAYEQYF
TGTGCCAGCAGCTCAACCGGGGCCTACGAGCAGTACTTC
>TRBJ2-4|TRBD1|TRBV29-1|NA
CSAGQGAKNIQYF
TGCAGCGCTGGACAGGGGGCCAAAAACATTCAGTACTTC
>TRBJ2-3|TRBD1|TRBV27|NA
CASRDRDRSTDTQYF
TGTGCCAGCAGAGACCGGGACAGGAGCACAGATACGCAGTATTTT
>TRBJ1-5|NA|TRBV7-9|NA
CASNRHSSVRDSNQPQHF
TGTGCCAGCAATCGACATTCCAGTGTACGGGATAGCAATCAGCCCCAGCATTTT
>TRBJ2-2|NA|TRBV4-3|NA
CASSQTTRANTGELFF
TGCGCCAGCAGCCAAACTACCAGGGCGAACACCGGGGAGCTGTTTTTT
>TRBJ1-4|NA|TRBV7-2|NA
CASSPGEKLFF
TGTGCCAGCAGTCCCGGTGAAAAACTGTTTTTT
>TRBJ2-1|NA|TRBV4-1|once
CASSQGHREEQFF
TGCGCCAGCAGCCAAGGTCACCGGGAGGAGCAGTTCTTC
>TRBJ2-3|TRBD2|TRBV4-3|NA
CASSHQAGGTTDTQYF
TGCGCCAGCAGCCACCAAGCGGGGGGGACCACAGATACGCAGTATTTT
>TRBJ2-7|TRBD1|TRBV2|few
CASRAFGTGYEQYF
TGTGCCAGCAGGGCCTTCGGGACAGGCTACGAGCAGTACTTC
>TRBJ1-2|TRBD1|TRBV18|once
CASSPEQGIDYGYTF
TGTGCCAGCTCACCAGAACAGGGGATCGACTATGGCTACACCTTC
>TRBJ2-7|NA|TRBV15|NA
CATSRAPGSSYEQYF
TGTGCCACCAGCAGAGCCCCGGGGAGCTCCTACGAGCAGTACTTC
>TRBJ1-4|NA|TRBV9|NA
CASSARPNEKLFF
TGTGCCAGCAGCGCCAGGCCTAATGAAAAACTGTTTTTT
>TRBJ1-6|TRBD1|TRBV7-9|NA
CASSLTGTGIDYNSPLHF
TGTGCCAGCAGCTTAACCGGGACAGGTATTGACTATAATTCACCCCTCCACTTT
>TRBJ2-7|TRBD2|TRBV11-2|NA
CASSFATAGTYEQYF
TGTGCCAGCAGCTTCGCTACAGCGGGAACCTACGAGCAGTACTTC
>TRBJ2-1|NA|TRBV4-3|NA
CASSQDMISGAPASYNEQFF
TGCGCCAGCAGCCAAGATATGATCAGCGGTGCACCCGCCTCCTACAATGAGCAGTTCTTC
>TRBJ2-6|NA|TRBV14|NA
CASSQRGFDQMSSGANVLTF
TGTGCCAGCAGCCAAAGAGGCTTTGACCAAATGAGCTCTGGGGCCAACGTCCTGACTTTC
>TRBJ1-2|TRBD1|TRBV10-3|NA
CAIRDRNYGYTF
TGTGCCATCAGGGACAGGAACTATGGCTACACCTTC